These 19 T cell receptor beta chains came from one sample sequenced in a study of T cells in Graves' hyperthyroidism and ophthalmopathy. Authors of the study amplified TCR beta CDR3 regions from RNA transcripts. Carried out on the TCR CDR3, a first-round RT-PCR used the HTBI primer set. TCRdb redid the calling of the multiplex PCR reads with MiXCR, one entry per CDR3 protein. Counted here are around 580,000 distinct CDR3 sequences, around 45% occurring once; the ten biggest clones make up more than 7%. The sample taken for sequencing was peripheral blood or thyroid tissue (not recorded which). The receptors were sampled from a woman aged 18-29 years with Graves' hyperthyroidism.

This clonotype was picked up many times. This chain uses TRBV9 with TRBJ2-5; no firm D call. Trimming left V 0 bases short and J 5 bases short, with 5 bases between. The CDR3 is 12 amino acids. Germline V gene lookup returns CDR1 SGDLS and CDR2 YYNGEE. Here the CDR3 reads CASSVGMETQYF. The CDR3 DNA follows: TGTGCCAGCAGCGTAGGTATGGAGACCCAGTACTTC.

The chain is built from TRBV7-2 and TRBJ1-3, with D possibly being TRBD1 (5 bases). The ends were cut back, 4 bases at V and 11 bases at J, with 9 bases in the middle. The V gene's germline CDR1 is SGHTA and CDR2 FQGNSA. CDR3 size: 11 residues. This chain's CDR3 is CASSSEGAIYF. For the CDR3, the DNA is TGTGCCAGCAGCTCCGAAGGGGCCATATATTTT.

This clonotype was recorded many times. The V gene is TRBV29-1, the J gene TRBJ1-3, with D uncertain. The CDR3 runs 16 residues. V dropped 0 bases and J dropped 2 bases, with 14 bases sitting between them. Germline CDR1 and CDR2: SQVTM and ANQGSEA. The CDR3 nucleotides are TGCAGCGTTGAAGATTTTGCGTCAACCCCTGGAAACACCATATATTTT. It encodes CSVEDFASTPGNTIYF.

This clonotype was observed at least ten times. The chain recombines TRBV12-3 or TRBV12-4 with TRBJ2-7, with D perhaps TRBD2 (5 bases). V was pared by 5 bases and J by 2 bases, with 7 bases between. The CDR3 consists of 12 residues. CDR3 nucleotide sequence: TGTGCCAGCAGTGCCGGGACCTACGAGCAGTACTTC. It specifies CASSAGTYEQYF.

The J gene is TRBJ1-1, the V gene TRBV29-1; the D gene is possibly TRBD1 (6 bases). The CDR3 consists of 14 residues. V was trimmed by 4 bases and J by 3 bases, leaving 15 bases between them. The germline V gene encodes CDR1 SQVTM and CDR2 ANQGSEA. The CDR3 sequence is CSVGFGGWDTEAFF. The CDR3 DNA sequence: TGCAGCGTTGGGTTCGGGGGCTGGGACACTGAAGCTTTCTTT.

This clonotype was observed a few times. This chain joins TRBV2 and TRBJ2-7, with 15 bases identical to TRBD2. V shed 10 bases, J shed 7 bases, and the junction held 17 bases outside the gene matches. Germline V lookup: CDR1 SNHLY, CDR2 FYNNEI. The CDR3 runs to 17 residues. This chain's CDR3 is CAKTRGTSGRTYNEQYF. DNA for the CDR3: TGTGCCAAAACCCGTGGGACTAGCGGGAGGACCTACAATGAGCAGTACTTC.

Note on this clonotype: Because the CDR3 is missing its conserved closing phenylalanine or tryptophan, this is likely a read error. No DNA is shown, since the ends of the CDR3 on it are uncertain; the CDR3 is the one TCRdb lists. V is TRBV20-1 and J is TRBJ2-7; the listed D gene, TRBD2, was not tested against the DNA. The CDR3 numbers 8 amino acids, ends counted. The germline CDR1 and CDR2 sequences are DFQATT and SNEGSKA (reference sequence). The CDR3 sequence: CSARVWAS.

The rearrangement links TRBV2 to TRBJ1-2; possible D gene TRBD1, 5 bases. Trimming removed 6 bases from V and 5 bases from J, with 19 bases in between. This CDR3 contains 15 residues. The germline V gene has CDR1 SNHLY and CDR2 FYNNEI. The DNA for the CDR3 is TGTGCCAGCAGCGAAAGGCAGGGTATGTCTTATGGCTACACCTTC. Translated, it gives CASSERQGMSYGYTF.

This clonotype has at least ten counts. The chain is built from TRBV7-2 and TRBJ2-5; 9 bases are a match to TRBD1. With 6 bases clipped from V and 4 bases from J, the junction kept 3 bases outside the gene matches. Germline CDR1 reads SGHTA; CDR2 reads FQGNSA. The CDR3 extends over 13 amino acids. The CDR3 coding sequence is TGTGCCAGCAGGGGACAGGGAACAGAGACCCAGTACTTC. It codes for CASRGQGTETQYF.

This clonotype was observed many times. V and J are TRBV13 and TRBJ1-1; D perhaps matches TRBD1 (5 bases). Germline CDR1 is PRHDT and CDR2 is FYEKMQ (reference sequence). CDR3 length: 13 residues. The V gene lost 5 bases and the J gene lost 7 bases, with 14 bases spanning the gap. The DNA for the CDR3 is TGTGCCAGCAGCCCCCGGGGGACTATTGAAGCTTTCTTT. Its translation: CASSPRGTIEAFF. The full variable domain, rest sourced from reference TRBV13 and TRBJ1-1, is AAGVIQSPRHLIKEKRETATLKCYPIPRHDTVYWYQQGPGQDPQFLISFYEKMQSDKGSIPDRFSAQQFSDYHSELNMSSLELGDSALYFCASSPRGTIEAFFGQGTRLTVV.

In this sample, this clonotype turned up once. The chain employs TRBV19 and TRBJ2-1; 9 bases match TRBD1. Trimming at V came to 7 bases and at J to 4 bases, leaving 5 bases not matched to a gene. The germline gives CDR1 LNHDA, CDR2 SQIVND (reference sequence). The CDR3 is 14 amino acids. CDR3 region: CASIPGQGYNEQFF. CDR3 sequence (DNA): TGTGCCAGTATTCCGGGACAGGGATACAATGAGCAGTTCTTC.

This clonotype was seen repeatedly, ten times or more. The chain carries TRBV20-1 and TRBJ1-1; a possible D gene is TRBD1 (5 bases). Trimming took 4 bases from V and 0 from J, leaving 12 bases between them. Germline CDR1 DFQATT, CDR2 SNEGSKA (reference sequence). CDR3 length: 14 residues. The CDR3 sequence is CSAKGGALNTEAFF. For the CDR3, the DNA is TGCAGTGCTAAGGGCGGGGCTTTGAACACTGAAGCTTTCTTT.

The chain links TRBV4-1 to TRBJ2-2; D is unresolved. This CDR3 comprises 16 residues. V dropped 4 bases and J dropped 3 bases, with 15 bases sitting between them. Germline V gene data show CDR1 as MGHRA and CDR2 as YSYEKL. In DNA form, the CDR3 reads TGCGCCAGCAGCCCCCGCCTGAGCTGGGACACCGGGGAGCTGTTTTTT. It translates to CASSPRLSWDTGELFF.

J is TRBJ1-1 and V is TRBV20-1, with D uncertain. CDR1 is DFQATT and CDR2 is SNEGSKA in the germline V gene (reference sequence). The CDR3 covers 13 residues. V was clipped by 5 bases and J by 6 bases, with 16 bases between them. This chain's CDR3 is CSAPRENRAEAFF. As DNA, the CDR3 is TGCAGTGCTCCTCGGGAAAATAGGGCTGAAGCTTTCTTT.

The CDR3 reads CASSPLLGAGEQYF. CDR3 coding DNA: TGTGCCAGCAGCCCTCTCTTGGGGGCGGGGGAGCAGTACTTC. The chain joins TRBV7-3 to TRBJ2-7, with D tentatively TRBD1 or TRBD2 (6 bases each). CDR3 size: 14 residues. The germline V and J ends were trimmed by 5 bases and 7 bases, with 18 bases remaining between them. Germline assignment: CDR1 SGHTA and CDR2 FQGTGA.

The V and J genes are TRBV14 and TRBJ2-1; 8 bases line up with TRBD1. CDR1 and CDR2 (germline): SGHDN, FVKESK. The V and J ends lost 2 bases and 0 bases, in that order; junction bases with no gene match: 3. The CDR3 has 16 residues. CDR3 bases: TGTGCCAGCAGCCAACAGGGGGCGATCTCCTACAATGAGCAGTTCTTC. It specifies CASSQQGAISYNEQFF.

CDR3 nucleotide sequence: TGTGCCAGCAGCTTAGAGGGAGGCAGCACAGATACGCAGTATTTT. Protein: CASSLEGGSTDTQYF. V usage is TRBV7-8 and J usage is TRBJ2-3; the D gene is possibly TRBD2 (6 bases). V dropped 1 base and J dropped 0 bases, with 8 bases sitting between them. The CDR3 loop spans 15 amino acids. Germline CDR1 SGHVS, CDR2 FQNEAQ.

The chain carries TRBV29-1 and TRBJ1-2, with D uncertain. The germline gives CDR1 SQVTM, CDR2 ANQGSEA. This CDR3 is built from 13 residues. The germline V and J ends were trimmed by 8 bases and 6 bases, with 19 bases remaining between them. The CDR3 DNA is TGCAGCTTGGAGGGCATATACACAAATGGCTACACCTTC. It specifies CSLEGIYTNGYTF.

This clonotype was counted at least ten times. The J gene is TRBJ1-1, the V gene TRBV19; TRBD1 matches at 7 bases. V shed 6 bases, J shed 6 bases, and the junction held 7 bases outside the gene matches. Germline CDR1 is LNHDA and CDR2 is SQIVND (reference sequence). CDR3 size: 13 residues. Here the CDR3 reads CASSTGVFPEAFF. DNA of the CDR3: TGTGCCAGTAGCACAGGGGTTTTTCCTGAAGCTTTCTTT.